This T cell receptor (beta chain) was observed in a study of shared T cell receptors in the human thymus. This CDR3 comprises 19 residues. The germline V gene has CDR1 SQVTM and CDR2 ANQGSEA. Trimming took 0 bases from V and 5 from J, leaving 28 bases between them. Clones were sequenced by immunoSEQ multiplex PCR, and TCRdb holds only the in-frame ones, with some missing. The sample lists roughly 660,000 clones; around nine tenths were seen once. The data also belong to a second study, concerning human thymus T cells. That study adds: The donor group consisted of healthy Finnish infants who were having corrective surgery for congenital heart defects. Obtained as resections during corrective heart surgery, the thymus tissue was then studied. Repertoires from thymus and blood appeared to show biased V and J gene usage. Thymic repertoires overlap heavily among unrelated individuals, related research has reported.

The TCR comes from a boy under two years old with a congenital heart defect. The specimen was thymocytes. V gene TRBV29-1 combines with J gene TRBJ2-5, with TRBD1 as a possible D gene (6 bases). The CDR3 coding sequence is TGCAGCGTTGAAGATCTCCCCCAACTTACAGGGCTCCCCTGGGAGACCCAGTACTTC. Protein sequence: CSVEDLPQLTGLPWETQYF.